This T cell receptor beta chain was documented in a study of blood T cell repertoires in COVID-19. As for the study in general: Sources were T cells, B-cell-depleted T cells, or PBMCs; the material itself was cDNA or gDNA.

The table lists this clone with a count of one. The CDR3 covers 16 residues. CDR1 and CDR2 from the germline V gene are MGHRA and YSYEKL. Trimming took 0 bases from V and 6 from J; bases not matched to a gene: 11. The table came from immunoSEQ multiplex PCR; TCRdb's copy has only in-frame clones and leaves some out. The data show 200,000 to 250,000 clones, 84% seen once. The source material was peripheral blood. This sequence joins TRBV4-1 and TRBJ2-7; TRBD1 matches at 7 bases. The TCR comes from a man aged 50-59 years with active or convalescent COVID-19. The CDR3 loop reads CASSQDDRVSLSEQYF. The DNA for the CDR3 is TGCGCCAGCAGCCAAGATGACAGGGTATCGTTGAGCGAGCAGTACTTC.